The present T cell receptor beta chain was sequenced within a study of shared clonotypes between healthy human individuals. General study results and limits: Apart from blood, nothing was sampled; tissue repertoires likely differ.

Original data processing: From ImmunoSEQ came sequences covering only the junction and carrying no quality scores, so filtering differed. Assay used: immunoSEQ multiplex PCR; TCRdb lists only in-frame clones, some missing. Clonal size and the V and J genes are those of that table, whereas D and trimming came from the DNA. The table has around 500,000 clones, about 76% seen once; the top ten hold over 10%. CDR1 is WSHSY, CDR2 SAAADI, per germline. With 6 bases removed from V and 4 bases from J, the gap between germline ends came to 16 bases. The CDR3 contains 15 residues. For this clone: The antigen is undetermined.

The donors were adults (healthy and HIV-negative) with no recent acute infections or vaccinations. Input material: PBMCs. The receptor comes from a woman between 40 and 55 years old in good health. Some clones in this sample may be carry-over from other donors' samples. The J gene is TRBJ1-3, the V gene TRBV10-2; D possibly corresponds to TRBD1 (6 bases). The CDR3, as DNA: TGCGCCAGCAGGGCCCAGGGGTCTACCGGAAACACCATATATTTT. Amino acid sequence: CASRAQGSTGNTIYF.